Listed here is a single T cell receptor (beta chain). Its antigen is still unknown. The trim removed 3 bases at V and 4 bases at J, leaving 2 bases unmatched. CDR3 length: 14 residues. Looked up from germline, CDR1 is SGHAT and CDR2 is FQNNGV. These data originate in a study of shared clonotypes between healthy human individuals. Clones were sequenced by immunoSEQ multiplex PCR, and TCRdb holds only the in-frame ones, with some missing. The table includes roughly 300,000 clones, roughly 84% detected once. Study conclusions and caveats: There were few donors, and this limited the genetic and exposure-history diversity represented. Generally, naive subsets (rather than memory subsets) showed larger estimated richness.

The V gene is TRBV11-2, the J gene TRBJ2-7; 11 bases match TRBD2. This clonotype was sampled from a man aged 18 to 29 in good health. The sample was memory CD8+ T cells sorted from blood. The subset: CD45RO+ cells pooled with CCR7-negative TemRA cells. The chain's CDR3 is CASSFSGGEYEQYF. The DNA for the CDR3 is TGTGCCAGCAGCTTTAGCGGGGGGGAATACGAGCAGTACTTC.